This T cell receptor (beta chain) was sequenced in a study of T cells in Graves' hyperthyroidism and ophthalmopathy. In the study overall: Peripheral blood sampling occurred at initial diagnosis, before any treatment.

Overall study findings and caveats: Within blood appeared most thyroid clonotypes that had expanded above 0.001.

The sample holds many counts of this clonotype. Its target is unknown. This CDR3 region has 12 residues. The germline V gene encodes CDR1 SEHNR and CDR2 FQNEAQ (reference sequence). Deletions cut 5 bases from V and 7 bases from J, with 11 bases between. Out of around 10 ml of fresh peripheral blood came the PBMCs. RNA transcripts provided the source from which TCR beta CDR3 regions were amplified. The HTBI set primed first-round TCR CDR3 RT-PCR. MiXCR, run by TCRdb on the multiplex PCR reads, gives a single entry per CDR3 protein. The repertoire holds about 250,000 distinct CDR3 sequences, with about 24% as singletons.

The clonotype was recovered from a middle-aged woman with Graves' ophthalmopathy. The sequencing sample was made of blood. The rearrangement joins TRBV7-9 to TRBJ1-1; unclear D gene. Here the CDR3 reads CASSIRYIEAFF. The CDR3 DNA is TGTGCCAGCAGCATCCGGTACATTGAAGCTTTCTTT. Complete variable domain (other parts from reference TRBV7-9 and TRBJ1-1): DTGVSQNPRHKITKRGQNVTFRCDPISEHNRLYWYRQTLGQGPEFLTYFQNEAQLEKSRLLSDRFSAERPKGSFSTLEIQRTEQGDSAMYLCASSIRYIEAFFGQGTRLTVV.